This TCR beta chain was documented in a study of T cell changes during pregnancy in multiple sclerosis (dated by TCRdb to the late 2010s). The study in broad terms: In women with multiple sclerosis, the researchers looked at how the T cell repertoire shifted as pregnancy progressed.

The CDR3 goes from the cysteine to the phenylalanine over 16 residues. Kept here is only the CDR3 DNA, which spans 48 bases and is read in frame from base 1. Trimming removed 2 bases from V and 6 bases from J, leaving 20 bases between the germline ends. CDR1 and CDR2 are drawn from the germline V gene: SGDLS, YYNGEE. As concerns this clone: Its antigen is currently not known. Base qualities are missing; no much larger clone stands one base away.

The library was obtained by the immunoSEQ multiplex PCR assay. TCRdb holds this immuneACCESS table with in-frame rearrangements only. Some clones are missing; in checked studies, unresolved V genes explain under half, and the rest has no known cause. The sample yields fewer than 60,000 clones; around 94% were counted once. Around 0.31% of the sample is in the top ten clones. The specimen comprised CD4+ T cells from peripheral blood mononuclear cells, sampled in the third trimester of pregnancy. Here the chain combines TRBV9 and TRBJ1-2; the D segment could be TRBD1, given 6 matching bases. This receptor was identified in a female donor with multiple sclerosis, enrolled in a pregnancy study. The bases read TGTGCCAGCAGCGTGAACAGGGCTGTAAGGACCAATGGCTACACCTTC. Its amino acids are CASSVNRAVRTNGYTF.